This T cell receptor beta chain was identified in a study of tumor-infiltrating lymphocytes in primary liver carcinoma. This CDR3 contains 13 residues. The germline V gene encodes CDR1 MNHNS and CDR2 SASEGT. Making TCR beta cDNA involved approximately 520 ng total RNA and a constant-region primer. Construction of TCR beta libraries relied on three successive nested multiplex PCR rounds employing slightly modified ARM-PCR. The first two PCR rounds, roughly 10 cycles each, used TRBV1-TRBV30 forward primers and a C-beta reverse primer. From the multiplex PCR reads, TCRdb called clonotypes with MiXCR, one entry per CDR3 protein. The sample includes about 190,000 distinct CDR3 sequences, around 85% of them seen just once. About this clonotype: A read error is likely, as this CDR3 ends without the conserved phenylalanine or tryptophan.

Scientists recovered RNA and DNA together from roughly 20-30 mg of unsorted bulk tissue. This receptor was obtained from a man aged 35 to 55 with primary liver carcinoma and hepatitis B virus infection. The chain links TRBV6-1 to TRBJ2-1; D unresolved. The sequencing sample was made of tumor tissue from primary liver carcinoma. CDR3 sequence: CASSEGFYSEQFL. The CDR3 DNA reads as TGTGCAAGCAGTGAAGGCTTCTACAGTGAGCAGTTCTTG.